One and the same sample provided the 32 T cell receptor beta chains below, sequenced in a study of technical replicates of blood from a handful of donors. Measured with immunoSEQ multiplex PCR; TCRdb has only the in-frame clones, and not every one. The sample yields tens of thousands of clones, about 81% seen once. Sequenced sample: PBMCs. The receptors were gathered from a human donor in good health. Some clones in this sample may be carry-over from other donors' samples.

The chain is built from TRBV18 and TRBJ2-5, with D hard to call. CDR1 and CDR2 (germline): KGHSH, LQKENI. The CDR3 is made up of 14 amino acids. Between the trimmed V and J ends, which lost 3 bases and 1 base, there was a span of 9 bases. CDR3 amino acids: CASSPRAPQETQYF. The CDR3 bases are TGTGCCAGCTCACCCCGCGCGCCCCAAGAGACCCAGTACTTC. The full variable domain, its missing parts supplied by reference TRBV18 and TRBJ2-5, is NAGVMQNPRHLVRRRGQEARLRCSPMKGHSHVYWYRQLPEEGLKFMVYLQKENIIDESGMPKERFSAEFPKEGPSILRIQQVVRGDSAAYFCASSPRAPQETQYFGPGTRLLVL.

The J gene is TRBJ2-5, the V gene TRBV19; weak D call: TRBD2 (6 bases). The CDR3 consists of 15 residues. Germline V gene lookup returns CDR1 LNHDA and CDR2 SQIVND (reference sequence). Trimming shortened V by 3 bases and J by 7 bases, and 18 bases separated the two germline ends. The CDR3 DNA is TGTGCCAGTAGTATTTTCGGCGGGAAGGGGAGGACCCAGTACTTC. Amino acid sequence: CASSIFGGKGRTQYF.

V usage is TRBV5-1 and J usage is TRBJ2-6; 7 bases align to TRBD2. There are 17 residues in the CDR3. V gave up 4 bases and J gave up 0 bases; unmatched junction bases: 7. Germline CDR1 SGHRS, CDR2 YFSETQ. The CDR3 DNA is TGCGCCAGCAGCCTGCGGGGGTGGGACTCTGGGGCCAACGTCCTGACTTTC. Translating it yields CASSLRGWDSGANVLTF.

This sequence joins TRBV2 and TRBJ2-6; perhaps TRBD2 as D (6 bases). V lost 3 bases and J 1 base, leaving 13 bases between the germline ends. CDR1 and CDR2 (germline): SNHLY, FYNNEI. This CDR3 has 17 amino acids. The CDR3 nucleotides are TGTGCCAGCAGTGACTCTCGGACTATATCTGGGGCCAACGTCCTGACTTTC. Amino acids: CASSDSRTISGANVLTF. Combining the CDR3 with reference TRBV2 and TRBJ2-6 gives the whole variable domain EPEVTQTPSHQVTQMGQEVILRCVPISNHLYFYWYRQILGQKVEFLVSFYNNEISEKSEIFDDQFSVERPDGSNFTLKIRSTKLEDSAMYFCASSDSRTISGANVLTFGAGSRLTVL.

This chain uses TRBV6-6 with TRBJ2-1; D uncertain. Trimming cost V 6 bases and J 3 bases, with 6 bases left between them. The CDR3 runs to 12 residues. Germline loops: CDR1 MNHNY, CDR2 SVGAGI (reference sequence). CDR3 nucleotides: TGTGCCAGCAGGGAGAACTACAATGAGCAGTTCTTC. It is translated as CASRENYNEQFF.

The chain uses TRBV6-5 and TRBJ1-2; 7 bases line up with TRBD1. Trimming cost V 10 bases and J 6 bases; bases outside gene matches: 14. The CDR3 extends over 14 amino acids. Germline V CDR1 and CDR2: MNHEY, SVGAGI. In nucleotides, the CDR3 is TGTGCCACCCGACTTTCACCTACAGGGGATGGCTACACCTTC. Residues: CATRLSPTGDGYTF.

The chain links TRBV5-6 to TRBJ2-5, with 8 bases identical to TRBD2. The CDR3 has 16 residues. Trimming removed 0 bases from V and 0 bases from J; junction bases left unmatched: 4. CDR1 is SGHDT and CDR2 is YYEEEE in the germline V gene. The CDR3 protein is CASSLVLAGYQETQYF. The CDR3 nucleotides read TGTGCCAGCAGCTTGGTTTTAGCGGGGTACCAAGAGACCCAGTACTTC.

CDR3 amino acids: CASQPGTASNQPQHF. As DNA, the CDR3 is TGTGCCAGCCAACCGGGGACAGCTAGCAATCAGCCCCAGCATTTT. V usage is TRBV19 and J usage is TRBJ1-5; 7 bases map to TRBD1. V trimming: 9 bases; J trimming: 0 bases; junction bases outside the gene matches: 8. This CDR3 is built from 15 residues. The germline gives CDR1 LNHDA, CDR2 SQIVND (reference sequence). Complete variable domain (other parts from reference TRBV19 and TRBJ1-5): DGGITQSPKYLFRKEGQNVTLSCEQNLNHDAMYWYRQDPGQGLRLIYYSQIVNDFQKGDIAEGYSVSREKKESFPLTVTSAQKNPTAFYLCASQPGTASNQPQHFGDGTRLSIL.

The chain's CDR3 is CASSLQAGSSYNEQFF. CDR3 DNA sequence: TGTGCCAGCAGCTTACAAGCGGGGAGCTCCTACAATGAGCAGTTCTTC. The chain carries TRBV9 and TRBJ2-1, with 7 bases fitting TRBD2. Germline V lookup: CDR1 SGDLS, CDR2 YYNGEE. CDR3 size: 16 residues. With V trimmed by 4 bases and J by 0 bases, 7 bases remained unmatched. Full variable domain (outside the CDR3, taken from reference TRBV9 and TRBJ2-1): DSGVTQTPKHLITATGQRVTLRCSPRSGDLSVYWYQQSLDQGLQFLIQYYNGEERAKGNILERFSAQQFPDLHSELNLSSLELGDSALYFCASSLQAGSSYNEQFFGPGTRLTVL.

This clone appeared a few times. This sequence joins TRBV11-3 and TRBJ1-1, with D hard to call. Between the trimmed V and J ends, which lost 1 base and 5 bases, there was a span of 17 bases. This CDR3 contains 16 residues. Germline V gene lookup returns CDR1 SGHNT and CDR2 YENEEA. The CDR3 region is CASSLGSPTEGTEAFF. The CDR3 bases are TGTGCCAGCAGCTTAGGATCACCCACAGAGGGAACTGAAGCTTTCTTT.

The V gene is TRBV30, the J gene TRBJ1-6, with 10 bases that match TRBD1. V gave up 5 bases and J gave up 0 bases; unmatched junction bases: 16. The germline gives CDR1 GTSNPN, CDR2 SVGIG (reference sequence). This CDR3 comprises 20 residues. As DNA, the CDR3 is TGTGCCTGGCCCCTTAGTTCTACCGGGACAGGGGTCTCCTATAATTCACCCCTCCACTTT. This codes for CAWPLSSTGTGVSYNSPLHF.

V is TRBV18 and J is TRBJ1-1; D remains ambiguous. Germline CDR1 KGHSH, CDR2 LQKENI. This CDR3 has 13 residues. V was cut by 4 bases and J by 3 bases, with 9 bases left in between. The CDR3 region has the DNA TGTGCCAGCTCACTCCTGAGGGACACTGAAGCTTTCTTT. Translation: CASSLLRDTEAFF.

The chain links TRBV4-1 to TRBJ1-5; no clear D gene. The CDR3 consists of 13 residues. With 2 bases removed from V and 3 bases from J, the gap between germline ends came to 5 bases. Per the germline V gene, CDR1 is MGHRA and CDR2 is YSYEKL. CDR3 bases: TGCGCCAGCAGCCAACAGGTCAATCAGCCCCAGCATTTT. Amino acids: CASSQQVNQPQHF.

Concerning this clone: A read error may produce the germline difference seen at one junction end. The rearrangement links TRBV29-1 to TRBJ2-5; TRBD1 aligns across 10 bases. The CDR3 has 12 amino acids. Germline CDR1 and CDR2: SQVTM and ANQGSEA. The CDR3 DNA sequence: TGCAGCGTTGAAGGACAGGGGGCCACCAAAGACTTC. Protein: CSVEGQGATKDF.

The V and J genes are TRBV5-6 and TRBJ2-5, with 10 positions matching TRBD2. The CDR3 covers 15 residues. Germline V CDR1 and CDR2: SGHDT, YYEEEE. Losses at the gene ends were 0 bases for V and 4 bases for J; bases not matched to a gene: 3. The CDR3 sequence is CASSLASGSIETQYF. The CDR3 region has the DNA TGTGCCAGCAGCTTGGCTAGCGGGAGTATAGAGACCCAGTACTTC.

V usage is TRBV11-2 and J usage is TRBJ2-6; 9 bases fit TRBD1. CDR3 length: 19 amino acids. Germline CDR1 and CDR2: SGHAT and FQNNGV. The V gene end was trimmed by 5 bases and the J gene end by 1 base; junction bases not matched to a gene: 12. The CDR3: CASSRMAGDRASGANVLTF. The CDR3 nucleotides read TGTGCCAGCAGCCGGATGGCCGGGGACAGGGCTTCTGGGGCCAACGTCCTGACTTTC.

The rearrangement links TRBV7-8 to TRBJ2-1; perhaps TRBD2 as D (6 bases). CDR1 and CDR2 (germline): SGHVS, FQNEAQ. V lost 5 bases, J lost 3 bases, and 20 bases lay in between. CDR3 length: 17 residues. In nucleotides, the CDR3 is TGTGCCAGCAGCCCCGTTCTCCTGGCGGGATTCTACAATGAGCAGTTCTTC. Translated: CASSPVLLAGFYNEQFF.

The chain uses TRBV6-5 and TRBJ2-5; the match to TRBD2 covers 9 bases. The CDR3 spans 13 residues. V shed 6 bases and J 10 bases; nucleotides not matched to a gene: 9. Germline CDR1 MNHEY, CDR2 SVGAGI. As DNA, the CDR3 is TGTGCCAGCAGGTCAAGGCGGGGGGGAGACCAGTACTTC. Its translation is CASRSRRGGDQYF.

This chain joins TRBV30 and TRBJ2-7; possible D gene TRBD2, 7 bases. The CDR3 extends over 14 amino acids. Between the trimmed V and J ends, which lost 0 bases and 9 bases, there was a span of 18 bases. CDR1 and CDR2 from the germline V gene are GTSNPN and SVGIG (reference sequence). The CDR3 DNA follows: TGTGCCTGGAGTGTCGGGGGGAGGGGGTTGGGGCAGTACTTC. Translating it yields CAWSVGGRGLGQYF. The entire variable domain, with the rest obtained from reference TRBV30 and TRBJ2-7, is as follows: SQTIHQWPATLVQPVGSPLSLECTVEGTSNPNLYWYRQAAGRGLQLLFYSVGIGQISSEVPQNLSASRPQDRQFILSSKKLLLSDSGFYLCAWSVGGRGLGQYFGPGTRLTVT.

The V call is TRBV6-6, the J call TRBJ2-5; 13 bases line up with TRBD2. This CDR3 has 16 residues. CDR1 and CDR2 from the germline V gene are MNHNY and SVGAGI (reference sequence). V gave up 5 bases and J gave up 2 bases; unmatched junction bases: 5. The CDR3 DNA reads TGTGCCAGCAGTCTGGGACTAGCGGGAAATCAAGAGACCCAGTACTTC. Translation: CASSLGLAGNQETQYF.

The chain's CDR3 is CASGFPLLAEQFF. The CDR3 DNA reads TGTGCTAGTGGTTTTCCCCTACTAGCTGAGCAGTTCTTC. V and J are TRBV12-5 and TRBJ2-1; D possibly corresponds to TRBD2 (6 bases). V lost 3 bases to trimming and J lost 9 bases, with 12 bases between them. The CDR3 contains 13 residues. Germline V CDR1 and CDR2: LGHNT, FRNRAP.

The V call is TRBV6-6, the J call TRBJ1-6; no clear D. V lost 5 bases to trimming and J lost 7 bases, with 12 bases between them. The germline CDR1 and CDR2 sequences are MNHNY and SVGAGI (reference sequence). The CDR3 is 14 residues long. For the CDR3, the DNA is TGTGCCAGCAGTCAAAGAATAGTAAATTCACCCCTCCACTTT. It translates to CASSQRIVNSPLHF.

The chain joins TRBV6-5 to TRBJ2-3; D remains ambiguous. This CDR3 is built from 14 residues. V gave up 5 bases and J gave up 1 base, with 10 bases separating them. Germline assignment: CDR1 MNHEY and CDR2 SVGAGI. CDR3 bases: TGTGCCAGCAGTACCGACATCGGCACAGATACGCAGTATTTT. This encodes CASSTDIGTDTQYF.

This sequence joins TRBV5-6 and TRBJ1-5; D is ambiguous. Trimming took 1 base from V and 6 from J, leaving 11 bases between them. Looked up from germline, CDR1 is SGHDT and CDR2 is YYEEEE. CDR3 length equals 14 residues. The CDR3 here is CASSLRSGSQPQHF. As DNA, the CDR3 is TGTGCCAGCAGCTTGCGTTCGGGGAGTCAGCCCCAGCATTTT.

V and J are TRBV29-1 and TRBJ2-3, with 8 bases identical to TRBD1. V gave up 5 bases and J gave up 2 bases; unmatched junction bases: 3. CDR1 is SQVTM and CDR2 is ANQGSEA in the germline V gene. The CDR3 loop spans 13 amino acids. The CDR3 loop reads CSVRTGITDTQYF. The CDR3 nucleotides are TGCAGCGTTAGGACAGGGATCACAGATACGCAGTATTTT.

The chain links TRBV4-2 to TRBJ1-1; D unresolved. The germline V and J ends were trimmed by 1 base and 3 bases, with 9 bases remaining between them. CDR1 is LGHNA and CDR2 is YNFKEQ in the germline V gene. The CDR3 covers 14 residues. CDR3 bases: TGTGCCAGCAGCCAAGCGGGAGTATACACTGAAGCTTTCTTT. This translates into CASSQAGVYTEAFF.

V gene TRBV18 combines with J gene TRBJ2-7; TRBD1 agrees at 8 bases. The CDR3 extends over 14 amino acids. The junction had 3 bases not matched to a gene; V was cut back by 3 bases and J by 2 bases. Germline CDR1 KGHSH, CDR2 LQKENI. This chain's CDR3 is CASSPGQATYEQYF. The CDR3 nucleotides read TGTGCCAGCTCACCGGGACAGGCAACCTACGAGCAGTACTTC.

The chain is built from TRBV4-3 and TRBJ2-7; 7 positions match TRBD2. V dropped 1 base and J dropped 3; count of bases not matched to a gene: 6. This CDR3 has 15 residues. CDR1 LGHNA and CDR2 YSLEER come from the germline V gene. The CDR3 sequence is CASSQGRESNYEQYF. In DNA, the CDR3 is TGCGCCAGCAGCCAAGGGCGGGAGAGTAACTACGAGCAGTACTTC.

This chain connects TRBV18 to TRBJ1-2; 8 bases line up with TRBD1. The CDR3 sequence is 15 residues long. The V gene's germline CDR1 is KGHSH and CDR2 LQKENI. The junction had 10 bases not matched to a gene; V was cut back by 5 bases and J by 5 bases. CDR3: CASSTGQAKGYGYTF. The CDR3 bases are TGTGCCAGCTCAACGGGACAGGCTAAAGGGTATGGCTACACCTTC.

The chain has TRBV7-3 and TRBJ2-7, with a tentative D call TRBD1 (6 bases). The V gene's germline CDR1 is SGHTA and CDR2 FQGTGA. CDR3 length: 13 residues. Trimming took 4 bases from V and 5 from J, leaving 12 bases between them. CDR3 loop: CASSSTQGHEQYF. The DNA for the CDR3 is TGTGCCAGCAGCTCAACACAGGGCCACGAGCAGTACTTC.

The chain is built from TRBV25-1 and TRBJ2-1, with TRBD2 identical over 9 bases. From germline, CDR1 is MGHDK and CDR2 SYGVNS. J was trimmed by 5 bases and V by 6 bases; bases with no gene match: 5. This CDR3 has 14 amino acids. The CDR3, as DNA: TGTGCCAGCAGCCGGATAGCGGGAGACAATGAGCAGTTCTTC. Protein: CASSRIAGDNEQFF.

The chain carries TRBV23-1 and TRBJ1-2, with 7 bases matching TRBD1. TRBV23-1 is assigned to the ORF class and has an uncertain function. The CDR3 totals 16 residues. With V trimmed by 8 bases and J by 3 bases, 15 bases remained unmatched. Here the CDR3 DNA reads TGCGCCAGCCCCGGAATAGGGACAGAGTCATACTATGGCTACACCTTC. This codes for CASPGIGTESYYGYTF.